The 16 T cell receptor beta chains below come from one sample, sequenced in a study of shared clonotypes between healthy human individuals. The protocol was immunoSEQ multiplex PCR, while the TCRdb copy is restricted to in-frame clones and leaves out a portion. The table records about 2.4 million clones, under 95% of them present only once. Input material: naive CD4+ T cells from PBMCs. Subset described: CD45RA+ positively selected. All receptors come from a man younger than 30 in good health. Some clones in this sample may be carry-over from other donors' samples.

The V call is TRBV28, the J call TRBJ1-2; possible D gene TRBD1, 5 bases. V lost 7 bases and J 4 bases, leaving 16 bases between the germline ends. Germline CDR1 reads MDHEN; CDR2 reads SYDVKM. This CDR3 is built from 14 residues. CDR3 residues: CASITTGTGYGYTF. The CDR3 region has the DNA TGTGCCAGCATCACCACCGGGACCGGCTATGGCTACACCTTC.

This clone has just a few counts. The identical CDR3 is also encoded by other nucleotide sequences in the sample. The chain carries TRBV18 and TRBJ2-7; TRBD1 matches at 9 bases. The CDR3 is 15 amino acids. The trim removed 0 bases at V and 0 bases at J, leaving 0 bases unmatched. The germline CDR1 and CDR2 sequences are KGHSH and LQKENI. CDR3 sequence reads: CASSPPGQGSYEQYF. The CDR3 DNA reads as TGTGCCAGCTCACCACCGGGACAGGGCTCCTACGAGCAGTACTTC.

The chain joins TRBV12-5 to TRBJ2-2; TRBD1 matches 8 bases. The CDR3 is 16 residues long. V lost 6 bases, J lost 1 base, and 7 bases stayed unmatched. Germline loops: CDR1 LGHNT, CDR2 FRNRAP. The CDR3 DNA reads TGTGCTAGTGGCCGATCCGGGACAGGGAACACCGGGGAGCTGTTTTTT. This sequence encodes CASGRSGTGNTGELFF.

The chain carries TRBV4-1 and TRBJ2-3; 8 bases align to TRBD2. This CDR3 has 16 residues. CDR1 is MGHRA, CDR2 YSYEKL, per germline. V lost 0 bases to trimming and J lost 3 bases; unmatched junction nucleotides: 5. The CDR3 region is CASSQEGLVLTDTQYF. As DNA, the CDR3 is TGCGCCAGCAGCCAAGAGGGACTAGTGTTGACAGATACGCAGTATTTT.

This chain joins TRBV27 and TRBJ2-3; unclear D gene. The V end was cut by 4 bases, the J end by 2 bases, with 10 bases between. CDR3 length: 14 amino acids. Germline CDR1 is MNHEY and CDR2 is SMNVEV (reference sequence). This CDR3 reads CASSSTQPTDTQYF. DNA for the CDR3: TGTGCCAGCAGTTCTACACAACCCACAGATACGCAGTATTTT.

The V and J genes are TRBV18 and TRBJ2-3, with D possibly matching TRBD1 (5 bases). V was pared by 4 bases and J by 3 bases, with 14 bases between. The germline gives CDR1 KGHSH, CDR2 LQKENI. The CDR3 sequence is 15 residues long. This chain's CDR3 is CASSRPGRSTDTQYF. The CDR3 DNA follows: TGTGCCAGCTCACGTCCAGGGCGGAGTACAGATACGCAGTATTTT.

The chain couples TRBV19 to TRBJ2-5, with 11 bases that match TRBD2. The J call may be in error: the DNA end matches TRBJ2-7 better. Germline values: CDR1 LNHDA, CDR2 SQIVND (reference sequence). This CDR3 is built from 15 residues. In nucleotides, the CDR3 is TGTGCCAGTAGTATGCGACTAGCGGGACTCTACGAGCAGTACTTC. Translated, it gives CASSMRLAGLYEQYF.

The chain links TRBV29-1 to TRBJ2-3; D perhaps matches TRBD1 (5 bases). This CDR3 is built from 14 residues. Germline CDR1 reads SQVTM; CDR2 reads ANQGSEA. V shed 4 bases and J shed 2 bases, with 13 bases lying between them. DNA for the CDR3: TGCAGCGTTGGAAGACAGCGAGCCACAGATACGCAGTATTTT. Translating it yields CSVGRQRATDTQYF.

V usage is TRBV5-1 and J usage is TRBJ2-2; maybe TRBD2 (6 bases). Per the germline V gene, CDR1 is SGHRS and CDR2 is YFSETQ. CDR3 size: 16 residues. The ends were cut back, 3 bases at V and 0 bases at J, with 12 bases in the middle. The CDR3 coding sequence is TGCGCCAGCAGCTCGCCCGGGACTCCGAACACCGGGGAGCTGTTTTTT. Its translation: CASSSPGTPNTGELFF. Complete variable domain (other parts from reference TRBV5-1 and TRBJ2-2): KAGVTQTPRYLIKTRGQQVTLSCSPISGHRSVSWYQQTPGQGLQFLFEYFSETQRNKGNFPGRFSGRQFSNSRSEMNVSTLELGDSALYLCASSSPGTPNTGELFFGEGSRLTVL.

Only a few counts were recorded for this clone. V usage is TRBV28 and J usage is TRBJ1-5, with a tentative D call TRBD1 (5 bases). The germline V gene encodes CDR1 MDHEN and CDR2 SYDVKM. This CDR3 comprises 13 residues. V lost 8 bases and J lost 3, with 11 bases in between. The CDR3 DNA follows: TGTGCCAGCCACAGGTCCCCCAATCAGCCCCAGCATTTT. As protein: CASHRSPNQPQHF. Drawing the rest from reference TRBV28 and TRBJ1-5, the complete variable domain is DVKVTQSSRYLVKRTGEKVFLECVQDMDHENMFWYRQDPGLGLRLIYFSYDVKMKEKGDIPEGYSVSREKKERFSLILESASTNQTSMYLCASHRSPNQPQHFGDGTRLSIL.

The gene calls are TRBV4-1 and TRBJ2-4; 15 bases are a match to TRBD2. Germline V lookup: CDR1 MGHRA, CDR2 YSYEKL. CDR3 length: 18 residues. Trimming at V came to 4 bases and at J to 3 bases, leaving 7 bases not matched to a gene. The CDR3 loop reads CASSPGLAGGVGKNIQYF. The CDR3 nucleotides read TGCGCCAGCAGCCCGGGACTAGCGGGAGGAGTAGGCAAAAACATTCAGTACTTC.

To note about this clone: In the same sample, other DNA sequences code for this CDR3. The rearrangement joins TRBV6-5 to TRBJ1-4, with D perhaps TRBD1 (6 bases). V lost 5 bases, J lost 4 bases, and 11 bases lay in between. The CDR3 runs to 14 residues. The germline V gene has CDR1 MNHEY and CDR2 SVGAGI. The CDR3 spells CASSQQGINEKLFF. DNA of the CDR3: TGTGCCAGCAGTCAACAGGGAATTAATGAAAAACTGTTTTTT.

DNA for the CDR3: TGCGCCAGCAGCCTCTGGGGGAACTATGGCTACACCTTC. Amino acids: CASSLWGNYGYTF. The V gene is TRBV5-1, the J gene TRBJ1-2; D is perhaps TRBD1 (5 bases). V dropped 4 bases and J dropped 2 bases, with 9 bases sitting between them. Germline CDR1 reads SGHRS; CDR2 reads YFSETQ. The CDR3 has 13 residues.

This rearrangement joins TRBV27 to TRBJ1-2; 11 nucleotides line up with TRBD1. V trimming: 5 bases; J trimming: 4 bases; junction bases outside the gene matches: 6. Germline V gives CDR1 MNHEY, CDR2 SMNVEV (reference sequence). CDR3 length: 15 residues. CDR3 bases: TGTGCCAGCAGTCCGCCGGGACAGGGGGGCTATGGCTACACCTTC. Encoded protein: CASSPPGQGGYGYTF.

The chain carries TRBV28 and TRBJ2-3; D is perhaps TRBD1 (6 bases). Germline V CDR1 and CDR2: MDHEN, SYDVKM. The CDR3 loop spans 21 amino acids. The V end was cut by 5 bases, the J end by 3 bases, with 33 bases between. CDR3: CASSLPWGPSQDTGITDTQYF. The CDR3 region has the DNA TGTGCCAGCAGTCTACCCTGGGGGCCTAGCCAAGACACCGGGATTACAGATACGCAGTATTTT.

Note on this clone: The sample contains more than one DNA sequence encoding this CDR3. The V gene is TRBV11-3, the J gene TRBJ2-1; tentative D call: TRBD2 (5 bases). CDR1 is SGHNT, CDR2 YENEEA, per germline. Trimming left V 1 base short and J 4 bases short, with 11 bases between. The CDR3 sequence is 15 residues long. CDR3 bases: TGTGCCAGCAGCTTAGGGGGAGTGACGTACAATGAGCAGTTCTTC. Residues: CASSLGGVTYNEQFF. Supplemented by reference TRBV11-3 and TRBJ2-1, the full variable domain reads EAGVVQSPRYKIIEKKQPVAFWCNPISGHNTLYWYLQNLGQGPELLIRYENEEAVDDSQLPKDRFSAERLKGVDSTLKIQPAELGDSAVYLCASSLGGVTYNEQFFGPGTRLTVL.